These 16 T cell receptor beta chains were sequenced from one sample in a study of T cell changes during pregnancy in multiple sclerosis. Sequencing used immunoSEQ multiplex PCR; TCRdb keeps in-frame clones, though not all of them. The sample carries over 80,000 clones, less than 95% recorded once. Sequenced material: peripheral blood, taken in the second trimester of pregnancy. All receptors come from a female donor in good health, enrolled as a control in a pregnancy study.

This clone was observed a handful of times. V gene TRBV6-1 combines with J gene TRBJ2-7; tentatively, D is TRBD1 (5 bases). V gave up 6 bases and J gave up 2 bases, with 17 bases separating them. Germline-derived CDR1 and CDR2 are MNHNS and SASEGT. CDR3 length: 15 residues. CDR3 loop: CASSTMDKGAYEQYF. CDR3 DNA: TGTGCCAGCAGCACTATGGACAAAGGGGCCTACGAGCAGTACTTC.

The chain links TRBV27 to TRBJ2-1; TRBD2 is a possible D gene (6 bases). This CDR3 has 13 residues. Per the germline V gene, CDR1 is MNHEY and CDR2 is SMNVEV (reference sequence). Trimming pared 5 bases from V and 7 bases from J, leaving 12 bases between. In DNA, the CDR3 is TGTGCCAGCAGTCCCCATGGGGGGAATGAGCAGTTCTTC. This encodes CASSPHGGNEQFF.

J is TRBJ2-2 and V is TRBV6-5, with D perhaps matching TRBD2 (5 bases). With 2 bases removed from V and 3 bases from J, the gap between germline ends came to 7 bases. The CDR3 length is 14 residues. CDR1 MNHEY and CDR2 SVGAGI come from the germline V gene. The CDR3 DNA is TGTGCCAGCAGTTACATCGGGGACACCGGGGAGCTGTTTTTT. Amino acids: CASSYIGDTGELFF.

J is TRBJ2-3 and V is TRBV11-2; the D is unclear. The germline CDR1 and CDR2 sequences are SGHAT and FQNNGV. CDR3 size: 17 residues. V lost 5 bases, J lost 1 base, and 19 bases lay in between. CDR3 sequence: CASSLTWASGGTDTQYF. The DNA of the CDR3 is TGTGCCAGCAGCCTCACATGGGCCTCCGGCGGCACAGATACGCAGTATTTT.

The rearrangement uses TRBV13 and TRBJ2-1, with D perhaps matching TRBD2 (7 bases). V gave up 5 bases and J gave up 9 bases, with 14 bases separating them. The CDR3 extends over 13 amino acids. The germline gives CDR1 PRHDT, CDR2 FYEKMQ (reference sequence). The CDR3 reads CASSQPGEGEQFF. The DNA for the CDR3 is TGTGCCAGCAGCCAGCCAGGGGAGGGTGAGCAGTTCTTC. The whole variable domain, remainder taken from reference TRBV13 and TRBJ2-1, is AAGVIQSPRHLIKEKRETATLKCYPIPRHDTVYWYQQGPGQDPQFLISFYEKMQSDKGSIPDRFSAQQFSDYHSELNMSSLELGDSALYFCASSQPGEGEQFFGPGTRLTVL.

The rearrangement links TRBV5-1 to TRBJ1-1; no clear D. From germline, CDR1 is SGHRS and CDR2 YFSETQ. The CDR3 spans 12 residues. V was pared by 0 bases and J by 5 bases, with 5 bases between. Written as DNA, the CDR3 is TGCGCCAGCAGCTTGGAATCTACTGAAGCTTTCTTT. Translated: CASSLESTEAFF.

In this sample, this clone is medium-sized. The rearrangement uses TRBV25-1 and TRBJ2-2; TRBD1 agrees at 8 bases. With 3 bases clipped from V and 3 bases from J, the junction kept 0 bases outside the gene matches. Per germline, CDR1 MGHDK and CDR2 SYGVNS. The length of the CDR3 is 14 residues. CDR3 coding DNA: TGTGCCAGCAGTGAGGACAGGGACACCGGGGAGCTGTTTTTT. Translation gives CASSEDRDTGELFF.

V and J are TRBV30 and TRBJ1-3; possible D gene TRBD1, 5 bases. The CDR3 contains 14 residues. V was pared by 5 bases and J by 0 bases, with 11 bases between. The V gene's germline CDR1 is GTSNPN and CDR2 SVGIG (reference sequence). The CDR3 DNA sequence: TGTGCCTGGTTAACAGGTCACTCTGGAAACACCATATATTTT. It encodes CAWLTGHSGNTIYF.

The rearrangement uses TRBV18 and TRBJ2-1; 8 nucleotides agree with TRBD1. The trim removed 4 bases at V and 0 bases at J, leaving 8 bases unmatched. In germline, CDR1 is KGHSH, CDR2 LQKENI. CDR3 size: 17 residues. CDR3 protein: CASSLLPGQGSYNEQFF. CDR3 nucleotides: TGTGCCAGCTCACTTCTACCAGGACAGGGCTCCTACAATGAGCAGTTCTTC.

The rearrangement links TRBV6-1 to TRBJ2-7, with TRBD1 identical over 7 bases. The CDR3 consists of 14 residues. Germline CDR1 is MNHNS and CDR2 is SASEGT. After removal of 7 bases from V and 0 bases from J, the junction contained 6 bases not matched to a gene. The DNA for the CDR3 is TGTGCCAGCATCCGGGACAGTGCCTCCTACGAGCAGTACTTC. It encodes CASIRDSASYEQYF.

This clone appeared a single time. CDR3 DNA sequence: TGTGCCAGCAGGAGACAGGGGGCGAACACCGGGGAGCTGTTTTTT. This translates into CASRRQGANTGELFF. J is TRBJ2-2 and V is TRBV2; 9 nucleotides agree with TRBD1. Trimming took 6 bases from V and 0 from J; bases not matched to a gene: 2. CDR3 size: 15 residues. Germline loops: CDR1 SNHLY, CDR2 FYNNEI.

This chain joins TRBV7-2 and TRBJ2-3; 8 bases align to TRBD1. This CDR3 comprises 16 residues. The V and J ends lost 4 bases and 6 bases, in that order; junction bases with no gene match: 12. Germline assignment: CDR1 SGHTA and CDR2 FQGNSA. The CDR3 here is CASSYPRGPDWDTQYF. The DNA of the CDR3 is TGTGCCAGCAGCTACCCCAGGGGGCCAGACTGGGATACGCAGTATTTT.

This clone was detected ten times or more. The genes are TRBV5-1 and TRBJ1-1; 9 positions match TRBD1. V lost 0 bases and J lost 0; bases outside the gene matches: 3. This CDR3 region has 16 residues. The V gene's germline CDR1 is SGHRS and CDR2 YFSETQ. The CDR3 spells CASSLATGGMNTEAFF. The CDR3 DNA reads as TGCGCCAGCAGCTTGGCAACAGGGGGCATGAACACTGAAGCTTTCTTT.

This chain uses TRBV5-8 with TRBJ2-7, with 9 bases matching TRBD1. The trim removed 3 bases at V and 8 bases at J, leaving 6 bases unmatched. The CDR3 is 13 residues long. Germline CDR1 reads SGHTS; CDR2 reads YDEGEE. The CDR3 loop reads CASSSGQGPKQYF. The CDR3 bases are TGTGCCAGCAGCTCGGGACAGGGACCAAAGCAGTACTTC. Based on the CDR3 plus reference TRBV5-8 and TRBJ2-7, the full variable domain is EAGVTQSPTHLIKTRGQQATLRCSPISGHTSVYWYQQALGLGLQFLLWYDEGEERNRGNFPPRFSGRQFPNYSSELNVNALELEDSALYLCASSSGQGPKQYFGPGTRLTVT.

This chain joins TRBV27 and TRBJ2-3; 10 bases match TRBD1. This CDR3 region has 15 residues. Germline V gene data show CDR1 as MNHEY and CDR2 as SMNVEV (reference sequence). With 5 bases clipped from V and 4 bases from J, the junction kept 6 bases outside the gene matches. Here the CDR3 reads CASSVGQGVSDTQYF. The CDR3 nucleotides are TGTGCCAGCAGTGTTGGACAGGGGGTCTCAGATACGCAGTATTTT.

The chain links TRBV19 to TRBJ1-5, with TRBD1 identical over 8 bases. J gave up 3 bases and V 3 bases, and 7 bases lay outside the gene matches. Per germline, CDR1 LNHDA and CDR2 SQIVND (reference sequence). The CDR3 has 16 amino acids. This CDR3 is CASSIGQGSHNQPQHF. The CDR3 nucleotides are TGTGCCAGTAGTATCGGACAGGGTTCCCACAATCAGCCCCAGCATTTT. Full variable domain (missing parts from reference TRBV19 and TRBJ1-5): DGGITQSPKYLFRKEGQNVTLSCEQNLNHDAMYWYRQDPGQGLRLIYYSQIVNDFQKGDIAEGYSVSREKKESFPLTVTSAQKNPTAFYLCASSIGQGSHNQPQHFGDGTRLSIL.